This T cell receptor beta chain is drawn from a study of human T cells and chemical hapten exposure. The overall study: Patients' scalps got diphenylcyclopropenone weekly throughout the roughly 23-week study.

General study findings and limits: Sensitization with DPC brought no change to TCRs above 1 in 1000 in frequency.

This clonotype was detected only a few times. The antigen remains undetermined. TCRdb passed the RACE reads through MiXCR, listing each CDR3 protein once. The table lists approximately 350,000 distinct CDR3 sequences, around 6.9% of them singletons, with roughly 7.9% in the top ten. Between the trimmed V and J ends, which lost 5 bases and 8 bases, there was a span of 18 bases. Germline assignment: CDR1 PRHDT and CDR2 FYEKMQ (reference sequence). There are 15 residues in the CDR3. The time point is: patch test 1, 2 weeks after DPC sensitization. Treatment denoted: therapeutic diphenylcyclopropenone sensitization with weekly scalp DPC.

The sequence came from a woman under 30 with alopecia areata. Some clones in this sample may be carry-over from other donors' samples. This chain uses TRBV13 with TRBJ1-4; the D is unclear. The sequences come from whole blood, collected in connection with sensitization to the hapten diphenylcyclopropenone (DPC). For the CDR3, the DNA is TGTGCCAGCAGCCCCCCTGAGGGTAGTGGAGAAAAACTGTTTTTT. Protein sequence: CASSPPEGSGEKLFF.